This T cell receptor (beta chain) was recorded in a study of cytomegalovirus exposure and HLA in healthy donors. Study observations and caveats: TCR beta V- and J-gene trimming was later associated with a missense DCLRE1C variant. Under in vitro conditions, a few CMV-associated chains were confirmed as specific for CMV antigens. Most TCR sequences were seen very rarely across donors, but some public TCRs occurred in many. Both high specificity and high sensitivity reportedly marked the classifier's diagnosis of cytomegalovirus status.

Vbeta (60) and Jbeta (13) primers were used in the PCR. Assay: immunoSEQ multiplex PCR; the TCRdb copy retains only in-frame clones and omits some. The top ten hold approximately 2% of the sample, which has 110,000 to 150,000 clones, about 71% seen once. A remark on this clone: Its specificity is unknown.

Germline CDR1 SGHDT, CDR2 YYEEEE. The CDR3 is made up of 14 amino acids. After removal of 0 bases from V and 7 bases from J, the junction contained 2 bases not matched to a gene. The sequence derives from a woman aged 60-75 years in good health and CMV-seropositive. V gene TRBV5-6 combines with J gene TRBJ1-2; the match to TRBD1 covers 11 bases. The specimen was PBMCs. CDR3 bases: TGTGCCAGCAGCTTGGCAGGGACAGGGGGTGGCTACACCTTC. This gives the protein CASSLAGTGGGYTF. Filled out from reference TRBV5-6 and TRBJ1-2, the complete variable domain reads DAGVTQSPTHLIKTRGQQVTLRCSPKSGHDTVSWYQQALGQGPQFIFQYYEEEERQRGNFPDRFSGHQFPNYSSELNVNALLLGDSALYLCASSLAGTGGGYTFGSGTRLTVV.